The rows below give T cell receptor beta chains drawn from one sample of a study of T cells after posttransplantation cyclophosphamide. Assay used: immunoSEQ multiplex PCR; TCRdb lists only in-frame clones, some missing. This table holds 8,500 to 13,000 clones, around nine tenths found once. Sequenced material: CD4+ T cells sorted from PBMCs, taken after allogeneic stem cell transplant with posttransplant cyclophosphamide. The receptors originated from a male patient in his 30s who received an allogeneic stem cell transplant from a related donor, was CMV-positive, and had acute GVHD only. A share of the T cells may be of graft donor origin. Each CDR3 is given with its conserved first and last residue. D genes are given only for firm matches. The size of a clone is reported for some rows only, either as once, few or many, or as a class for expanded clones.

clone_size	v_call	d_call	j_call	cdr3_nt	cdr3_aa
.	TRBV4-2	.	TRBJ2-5	TGTGCCAGCAGCCAAGAAGCCATTCGGGAGACCCAGTACTTC	CASSQEAIRETQYF
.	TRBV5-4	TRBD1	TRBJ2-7	TGTGCCAGCAGCTTGGACAGGGGCCACGAGCAGTACTTC	CASSLDRGHEQYF
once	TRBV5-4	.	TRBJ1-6	TGTGCCAGCAGCTTGGTAAACAGGGACCAATCACCCCTCCACTTT	CASSLVNRDQSPLHF
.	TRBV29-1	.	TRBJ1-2	TGCAGCGTCTGGGGGGGGGATGAACAGGGTTATGGCTACACCTTC	CSVWGGDEQGYGYTF
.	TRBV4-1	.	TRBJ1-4	TGCGCCAGCAGCCAAGATTACGGGACTGCTAATGAAAAACTGTTTTTT	CASSQDYGTANEKLFF
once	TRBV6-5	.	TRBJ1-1	TGTGCCAGCAGGACGACGGGTATGGTGAACACTGAAGCTTTCTTT	CASRTTGMVNTEAFF
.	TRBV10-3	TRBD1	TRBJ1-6	TGTGCCGGAACCGGGACAGTTAATTCACCCCTCCACTTT	CAGTGTVNSPLHF
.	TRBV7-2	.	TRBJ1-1	TGTGCCAGCAGCTTAATGGGGACAAACACTGAAGCTTTCTTT	CASSLMGTNTEAFF
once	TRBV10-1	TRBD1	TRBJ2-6	TGCGCCAGCAGTGAGAGGGGGCCCGGGGCCAACGTCCTGACTTTC	CASSERGPGANVLTF
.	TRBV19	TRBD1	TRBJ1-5	TGTGCCAGTAACCCGGACAGGTACCAGCCCCAGCATTTT	CASNPDRYQPQHF
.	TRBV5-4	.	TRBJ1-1	TGTGCCAGCAGCTCAAGCCCGTTCACTGAAGCTTTCTTT	CASSSSPFTEAFF
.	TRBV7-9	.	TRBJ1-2	TGTGCCAGCAGCCGGCGAGGGGGGGATGGCTACACCTTC	CASSRRGGDGYTF
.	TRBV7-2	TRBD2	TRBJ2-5	TGTGCCAGCAGCTTTTCGACTAGCGGGGGTGGGGAGACCCAGTACTTC	CASSFSTSGGGETQYF
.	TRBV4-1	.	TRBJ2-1	TGCGCCAGCAGCCAGTCCCTAAGGGGAAGGTACAATGAGCAGTTCTTC	CASSQSLRGRYNEQFF
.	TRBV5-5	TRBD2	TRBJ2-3	TGTGCCAGCAGCCCCGGACTAGCGGGGGGCTCAGCGGATACGCAGTATTTT	CASSPGLAGGSADTQYF
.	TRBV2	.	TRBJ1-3	TGTGCCAGCAGTGAGAGGCAGGGTGCGAACACCATATATTTT	CASSERQGANTIYF
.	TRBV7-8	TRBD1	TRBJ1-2	TGTGCCAGCAGCTTGGGGACAGGGAACTATGGCTACACCTTC	CASSLGTGNYGYTF
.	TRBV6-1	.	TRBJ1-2	TGTGCCAGCACTAGGGGGGGGCTCGGGGGATATGGCTACACCTTC	CASTRGGLGGYGYTF
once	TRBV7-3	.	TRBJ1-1	TGTGCCAGCAGCTTAGGGGCAGGGCGGAACACTGAAGCTTTCTTT	CASSLGAGRNTEAFF
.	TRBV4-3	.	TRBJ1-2	TGCGCCAGCAGCCCCCGGGGGGGGGTGGACTATGGCTACACCTTC	CASSPRGGVDYGYTF
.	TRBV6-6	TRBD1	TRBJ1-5	TGTGCCAGCAGTACGACAGGGGGCAATCAGCCCCAGCATTTT	CASSTTGGNQPQHF
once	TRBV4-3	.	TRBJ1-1	TGCGCCAGCAGCCCCCGATGGCGGGGGGGAACCCACAAGAACACTGAAGCTTTCTTT	CASSPRWRGGTHKNTEAFF
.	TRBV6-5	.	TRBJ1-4	TGTGCCAGCAGCCAGGTTCATAATGAAAAACTGTTTTTT	CASSQVHNEKLFF
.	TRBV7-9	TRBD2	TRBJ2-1	TGTGCCAGCAGCTTAGGGACTAGAGTTCGGTTCTTC	CASSLGTRVRFF
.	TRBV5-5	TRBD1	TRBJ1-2	TGTGCCAGCATTCGACAGGGCAGCTTTGGCTACACCTTC	CASIRQGSFGYTF
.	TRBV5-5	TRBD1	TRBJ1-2	TGTGCCAGCAGCCTAGCACCGACAGGGGGTTATGGCTACACCTTC	CASSLAPTGGYGYTF
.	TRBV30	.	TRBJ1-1	TGTGCCTGGAGTGAAGTACAGGAAACTTTCTTT	CAWSEVQETFF
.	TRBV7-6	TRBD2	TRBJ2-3	TGTGCCAGCAGCTTAGGACTAGCGGGCACAGATACGCAGTATTTT	CASSLGLAGTDTQYF
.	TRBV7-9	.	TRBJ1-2	TGTGCCAGCAGCTTCGGGGTCGACCGATACTATGGCTACACCTTC	CASSFGVDRYYGYTF
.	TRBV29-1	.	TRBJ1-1	TGCAGCGTTGAAGGGAGGGTGGGCACTGAAGCTTTCTTT	CSVEGRVGTEAFF
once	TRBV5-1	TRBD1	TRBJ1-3	TGCGCCAGCAGCAAGCGACAGGGGACCTCCTCTGGAAACACCATATATTTT	CASSKRQGTSSGNTIYF
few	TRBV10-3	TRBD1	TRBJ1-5	TGTGCCATCAGCGAGGAGGGACAGGTTAATCAGCCCCAGCATTTT	CAISEEGQVNQPQHF
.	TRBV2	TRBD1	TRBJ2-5	TGTGCCAGCAGGGGACAGATAGAGACCCAGTACTTC	CASRGQIETQYF
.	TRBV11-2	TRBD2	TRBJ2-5	TGTGCCAGCAGCCCCAGGCCGGCGGGGGGTGAAGAGACCCAGTACTTC	CASSPRPAGGEETQYF
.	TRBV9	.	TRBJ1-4	TGTGCCAGCAGCGTAGAGGTCAGAGGAGCAACTAATGAAAAACTGTTTTTT	CASSVEVRGATNEKLFF
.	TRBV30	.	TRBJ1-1	TGTGCCTGTAACAGGGTTGCGAACACTGAAGCTTTCTTT	CACNRVANTEAFF
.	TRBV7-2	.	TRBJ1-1	TGTGCCAGCAGCTTTGCAGGGAACACTGAAGCTTTCTTT	CASSFAGNTEAFF
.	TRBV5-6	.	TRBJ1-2	TGTGCCAGCAGCTTTACAGAAAACTATGGCTACACCTTC	CASSFTENYGYTF
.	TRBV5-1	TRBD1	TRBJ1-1	TGCGCCAGCAGCTTCGACGGACAGGGGAACACTGAAGCTTTCTTT	CASSFDGQGNTEAFF
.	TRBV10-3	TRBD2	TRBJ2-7	TGTGCCATCAGCTTGAATAGCGGGGGGGCGTACGAGCAGTACTTC	CAISLNSGGAYEQYF
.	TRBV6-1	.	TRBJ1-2	TGTGCCCGCAGGGAAAGCGGGAACTATGGCTACACCTTC	CARRESGNYGYTF
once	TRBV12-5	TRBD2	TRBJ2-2	TGTGCTAGTGGTTTGGTAATGGCGGGGGTGAACACCGGGGAGCTGTTTTTT	CASGLVMAGVNTGELFF
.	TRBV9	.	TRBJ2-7	TGTGCCAGCAGCGTCGGCGGGGAAGAGCAGTACTTC	CASSVGGEEQYF
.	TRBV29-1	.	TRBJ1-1	TGCAGCGGCAGCAGGGGTGGGGGAACTGAAGCTTTCTTT	CSGSRGGGTEAFF
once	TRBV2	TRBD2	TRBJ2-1	TGTGCCAGCAGTGAAAGGGGACTACCTACGAATGAGCAGTTCTTC	CASSERGLPTNEQFF
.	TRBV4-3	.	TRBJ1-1	TGCGCCAGCAGCCAGGGCGTCGCGAACACTGAAGCTTTCTTT	CASSQGVANTEAFF
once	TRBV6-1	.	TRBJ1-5	TGTGCCAGCAGTGAAGCGTTTGAAGGGAGGGGCAATCAGCCCCAGCATTTT	CASSEAFEGRGNQPQHF
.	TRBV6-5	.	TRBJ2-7	TGTGCCAGCAGTCCTAGGGGTGACGAGCAGTACTTC	CASSPRGDEQYF
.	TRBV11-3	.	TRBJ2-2	TGTGCCAGCAGCTTGATGGGAGACACCGGGGAGCTGTTTTTT	CASSLMGDTGELFF
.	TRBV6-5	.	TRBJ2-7	TGTGCCAGCAGTTCCCGCGCCCTGGGGCCCTACGAGCAGTACTTC	CASSSRALGPYEQYF
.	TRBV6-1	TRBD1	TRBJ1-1	TGTGCCAGCGGGCAGGACAGGGGTATGAACACTGAAGCTTTCTTT	CASGQDRGMNTEAFF
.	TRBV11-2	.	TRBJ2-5	TGTGCCAGCAGCTTAGGACAGAAAGAGACCCAGTACTTC	CASSLGQKETQYF
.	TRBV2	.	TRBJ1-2	TGTGCCAGCAGTGAAGCGGAGGGATCCGGGTCTGGCTACACCTTC	CASSEAEGSGSGYTF
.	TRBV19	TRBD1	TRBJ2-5	TGTGCCAGTAGTATAGACGAATTCGGACAGGGGTTCCAAGAGACCCAGTACTTC	CASSIDEFGQGFQETQYF
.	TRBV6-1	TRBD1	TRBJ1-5	TGTGCCAGCAGGGAACGGACAGGAGATAGCAATCAGCCCCAGCATTTT	CASRERTGDSNQPQHF
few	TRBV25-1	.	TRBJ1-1	TGTGCCAGCAGACAGACAGGAATGAACACTGAAGCTTTCTTT	CASRQTGMNTEAFF
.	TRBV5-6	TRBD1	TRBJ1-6	TGTGCCAGCAGCTACCGGACAGGCGATTCACCCCTCCACTTT	CASSYRTGDSPLHF
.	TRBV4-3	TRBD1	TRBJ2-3	TGCGCCAGCAGCCAAGAGCCCAGGGGGCTATCAGATACGCAGTATTTT	CASSQEPRGLSDTQYF
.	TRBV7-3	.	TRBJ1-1	TGTGCCAGCAGCTTCTCCTGGCAGGGCGAAGCTTTCTTT	CASSFSWQGEAFF